This T cell receptor (beta chain) is drawn from a study of blood T cell repertoires in COVID-19. Study-wide background: Material from acute and convalescent COVID-19 was sourced from the United States, Italy and Spain. From T cells, B-cell-depleted T cells, or PBMCs came the material, which was cDNA or gDNA.

How the authors handled the data: Scientists estimated how many nucleated cells there were by amplifying reference gene primers. The method was immunoSEQ multiplex PCR; TCRdb's version includes in-frame clones alone and lacks a portion of them. That table gives V, J and clone size, and the DNA gave D and trimming. The sample shows over 150,000 clones, approximately 90% of them seen only once. Germline V CDR1 and CDR2: KGHSH, LQKENI. V was shortened by 6 bases and J by 4 bases, with 15 bases between the two germline ends. The CDR3 has 14 residues. The sequencing sample was made of peripheral blood. This sequence was found in a man between 18 and 35 years old with acute or convalescent COVID-19. The chain links TRBV18 to TRBJ1-1, with D perhaps TRBD1 (5 bases). The CDR3 DNA reads as TGTGCCAGCTCTACAAGCGAAAGGGGCACTGAAGCTTTCTTT. Amino acid sequence: CASSTSERGTEAFF.